Listed below are T cell receptor beta chains from one sample, sequenced in a study of T cell responses to AZD1222 COVID-19 vaccine. Clones were sequenced by immunoSEQ multiplex PCR, and TCRdb holds only the in-frame ones, with some missing. The sample holds 110,000 to 150,000 clones, around 90% seen once. Sequences were derived from peripheral blood, sampled 28 days after the second AZD1222 dose. Receptors originate from an adult who received the AZD1222 COVID-19 vaccine. CDR3s include the opening cysteine and the closing phenylalanine or tryptophan. D genes are given only for firm matches. A clone size is listed for some rows: how often the clone was seen (once, few, many), or a class if it is expanded.

j_call clone_size d_call v_call cdr3_length cdr3_nt cdr3_aa
TRBJ1-4 . . TRBV7-8 16 TGTGCCAGCAGCTTAGTGCGCGGGACAACTAATGAAAAACTGTTTTTT CASSLVRGTTNEKLFF
TRBJ1-6 . . TRBV7-3 15 TGTGCCAGCAGCTTAGAGGGGAATTCATATTCACCCCTCCACTTT CASSLEGNSYSPLHF
TRBJ1-2 . . TRBV5-1 13 TGCGCCAGCAGCGGAGGGACCGCGTATGACTACACCTTC CASSGGTAYDYTF
TRBJ2-3 few TRBD2 TRBV9 18 TGTGCCAGCAGCGTAGCTGACTGGCGGGGGGTTTTGGCAGATACGCAGTATTTT CASSVADWRGVLADTQYF
TRBJ2-2 . TRBD2 TRBV28 18 TGTGCCAGCAGTGTAGGACTAGGTCTCTTATCGAACACCGGGGAGCTGTTTTTT CASSVGLGLLSNTGELFF
TRBJ1-1 . TRBD1 TRBV6-1 15 TGTGCCAGCAGTGAAGCTGACAGGGAAGGAACTGAAGCTTTCTTT CASSEADREGTEAFF
TRBJ1-2 . . TRBV13 13 TGTGCCAGCAGCTCGTCGGTCCCCTATGGCTACACCTTC CASSSSVPYGYTF
TRBJ1-5 . TRBD1 TRBV19 15 TGTGCCAGTAGTATCATGAGACAGGGGGCCCAGCCCCAGCATTTT CASSIMRQGAQPQHF
TRBJ2-7 . TRBD1 TRBV28 14 TGTGCCAGCAGTGTATCCGGGACAGTCTACGAGCAGTACTTC CASSVSGTVYEQYF
TRBJ1-2 . TRBD1 TRBV6-5 15 TGTGCCAGTTACCGAAGGCAGGGGGCGGTAGGTGGCTACACCTTC CASYRRQGAVGGYTF
TRBJ2-1 . . TRBV3-1/TRBV3-2 11 TGTGCCAGCAGCCAAGACAATGAGCAGTTCTTC CASSQDNEQFF
TRBJ1-5 few . TRBV2 13 TGTGCCAGCATCACAGATCAGGGACAGCCCCAGCATTTT CASITDQGQPQHF
TRBJ2-7 once . TRBV5-1 13 TGCGCCAGCAGCGGAGGACAGACCTACGAGCAGTACTTC CASSGGQTYEQYF
TRBJ1-5 . . TRBV19 12 TGTGCCACAACAGTAGGCAATCAGCCCCAGCATTTT CATTVGNQPQHF
TRBJ1-1 . . TRBV20-1 12 TGCAGTGCTAGTCCAAGACTATTGGAAGCTTTCTTT CSASPRLLEAFF
TRBJ1-5 . . TRBV6-5 13 TGTGCCGTACCAGGGGCCCCCAATCAGCCCCAGCATTTT CAVPGAPNQPQHF
TRBJ1-2 . . TRBV5-1 14 TGCGCCAGCAGCTTGGGGCTCGATACAGCGCGCTACACCTTC CASSLGLDTARYTF
TRBJ2-2 once TRBD2 TRBV24-1 14 TGTGCCACCCGGAGCGGGAGGGGCACCGGGGAGCTGTTTTTT CATRSGRGTGELFF
TRBJ1-5 . TRBD1 TRBV9 14 TGTGCCAGCAGCGTCGGGACAGATAATCAGCCCCAGCATTTT CASSVGTDNQPQHF
TRBJ1-1 once . TRBV7-2 13 TGTGCCAGCAGGGGGGCAGAGAACACTGAAGCTTTCTTT CASRGAENTEAFF
TRBJ2-7 . TRBD1 TRBV5-1 14 TGCGCCAGCACCCAGGGACAGGGCAAAGGCGAGCAGTACTTC CASTQGQGKGEQYF
TRBJ1-5 few . TRBV5-1 14 TGCGCCAGCAGCTTGGAGGGGGGTAATCAGCCCCAGCATTTT CASSLEGGNQPQHF
TRBJ2-6 . . TRBV7-3 17 TGTGCCAGCAGCCTCGTGCAGACCCTCTCTGGGGCCAACGTCCTGACTTTC CASSLVQTLSGANVLTF
TRBJ1-1 . TRBD1 TRBV11-1 15 TGTGCCAGCAGCCCGGGACAGGGGGCGCAAGGAGAAGCTTTCTTT CASSPGQGAQGEAFF
TRBJ1-5 . . TRBV28 14 TGTGCCAGCAGTTTAGCAGGGGAAGGTCAGCCCCAGCATTTT CASSLAGEGQPQHF
TRBJ1-5 . . TRBV19 14 TGTGCCAGTAGTATATTGGGTGGCAATCAGCCCCAGCATTTT CASSILGGNQPQHF
TRBJ2-2 . . TRBV7-4 11 TGTGCCAGCAGCCAGGGTCTTGAGCTGTTTTTT CASSQGLELFF
TRBJ1-6 . TRBD1 TRBV4-3 15 TGCGCCAGCAGCCAGGGGACAGGGGGATATTCACCCCTCCACTTT CASSQGTGGYSPLHF
TRBJ1-2 . . TRBV12-3/TRBV12-4 13 TGTGCCAGCAAGCTGGATTTGAACTATGGCTACACCTTC CASKLDLNYGYTF
TRBJ1-5 . . TRBV24-1 13 TGTGCCACCGCTGCTACAGGCTATCAGCCCCAGCATTTT CATAATGYQPQHF
TRBJ2-2 . . TRBV12-3/TRBV12-4 11 TGTGCCAGCGTCCGATTGGGGGAGCTGTTTTTT CASVRLGELFF
TRBJ2-1 once TRBD2 TRBV9 16 TGTGCCAGCAGCGTAGATGGGACTAGCGGCAACAATGAGCAGTTCTTC CASSVDGTSGNNEQFF
TRBJ1-2 . TRBD1 TRBV2 15 TGTGCCAGCAGTGCGGCAGGGGGCGAGATTCATGGCTACACCTTC CASSAAGGEIHGYTF
TRBJ2-7 . TRBD1 TRBV6-5 14 TGTGCCAGCAGTTACGTGGACAGGGGATACGAGCAGTACTTC CASSYVDRGYEQYF
TRBJ2-7 . . TRBV14 13 TGTGCCAGCAGCCAACTGCAGAACTACGAGCAGTACTTC CASSQLQNYEQYF
TRBJ2-5 . TRBD1 TRBV5-8 15 TGTGCCAGCAGAACGGGACAGGGGATTAAGGAGACCCAGTACTTC CASRTGQGIKETQYF
TRBJ1-3 . . TRBV7-2 17 TGTGCCAGCAGCTTAACGGCCAGTTTCGACTCTGGAAACACCATATATTTT CASSLTASFDSGNTIYF
TRBJ2-1 . TRBD2 TRBV15 16 TGTGCCACCAGCAGAGCATTAGCGGGAGTGCTCAATGAGCAGTTCTTC CATSRALAGVLNEQFF
TRBJ2-7 once . TRBV28 14 TGTGCCAGCAGTTTATTCGGGCAGCGTGGGGAGCAGTACTTC CASSLFGQRGEQYF
TRBJ2-1 . . TRBV7-2 19 TGTGCCAGCAGCTTAAGGGAAATTATCCGAGGCAGCGACAGGAATGAGCAGTTCTTC CASSLREIIRGSDRNEQFF
TRBJ2-3 once . TRBV9 16 TGTGCCAGCAGTCCCGCCCGCGGAGGCCGCACAGATACGCAGTATTTT CASSPARGGRTDTQYF
TRBJ1-2 . . TRBV3-1/TRBV3-2 13 TGTGCCAGCAGGCATCCAGGGACATATGGCTACACCTTC CASRHPGTYGYTF
TRBJ1-6 . . TRBV7-2 12 TGTGCCAGCAGCACCAGGGGTCCGCCCCTCCACTTT CASSTRGPPLHF
TRBJ2-3 . TRBD1 TRBV24-1 15 TGTGCCACCAGTGATTCAGACAGGGCAGGGGATACGCAGTATTTT CATSDSDRAGDTQYF
TRBJ1-5 few . TRBV28 12 TGTGCCACCCAGGGGAGCAATCAGCCCCAGCATTTT CATQGSNQPQHF